A selection of T cell receptor beta chains follows, all from one sample in a study of CD8+CD57+ T cells in acquired aplastic anemia. TCRdb re-analysed the reads in MiXCR, keeping a single row per CDR3 protein. This sample yields around 15,000 distinct CDR3 sequences, of which over 35% are seen a single time; approximately 86% belongs to the top ten. The specimen was CD8+CD57+ T cells sorted from PBMCs. Every receptor here comes from a human donor with aplastic anemia. The CDR3 runs from the conserved cysteine through the conserved F or W. Each record gives: clone size, J gene, D gene, V gene, CDR3 DNA, CDR3 protein. D genes are given only for firm matches. Only part of the rows carry a size: once, few, many, or a class if the clone is expanded.

clone_size: NA
j_call: TRBJ2-2
d_call: NA
v_call: TRBV29-1
cdr3_nt: TGCAGCGTTGCTCGTACCTACACCGGGGAGCTGTTTTTT
cdr3_aa: CSVARTYTGELFF

clone_size: once
j_call: TRBJ2-5
d_call: NA
v_call: TRBV9
cdr3_nt: TGTGCCAGCAGCGAAAATGTGGCCGTGGGTCAAGGGACCCAGTACTTC
cdr3_aa: CASSENVAVGQGTQYF

clone_size: many
j_call: TRBJ2-2
d_call: NA
v_call: TRBV27
cdr3_nt: TGTGCCAGCAGTTTAGGTCCAGGGACCGGGGAGCTGTTTTTT
cdr3_aa: CASSLGPGTGELFF

clone_size: NA
j_call: TRBJ1-2
d_call: TRBD1
v_call: TRBV7-9
cdr3_nt: TGTGCCAGCAGCCTCACCGGACAGGGGGCTTATGGCTACACCTTC
cdr3_aa: CASSLTGQGAYGYTF

clone_size: NA
j_call: TRBJ2-5
d_call: NA
v_call: TRBV19
cdr3_nt: TGTGCCAGTGCCCCCTGGGGGCAGGCGTCCCAAGAGACCCAGTACTTC
cdr3_aa: CASAPWGQASQETQYF

clone_size: many
j_call: TRBJ1-2
d_call: NA
v_call: TRBV4-1
cdr3_nt: TGCGCCAGCAGCCAAGTCCCAGGGGTAGGCTATGGCTACACCTTC
cdr3_aa: CASSQVPGVGYGYTF

clone_size: NA
j_call: TRBJ2-3
d_call: TRBD2
v_call: TRBV20-1
cdr3_nt: TGCAGTGCTAGAGTCCGCGGACTAGCGGCGATCACAGATACGCAGTATTTT
cdr3_aa: CSARVRGLAAITDTQYF

clone_size: NA
j_call: TRBJ2-3
d_call: TRBD2
v_call: TRBV6-5
cdr3_nt: TGTGCCAGCAGTTATTCTGGAGCGGGGGGGCAGGGTACGCAGTATTTT
cdr3_aa: CASSYSGAGGQGTQYF

clone_size: NA
j_call: TRBJ1-1
d_call: NA
v_call: TRBV7-9
cdr3_nt: TGTGCCAGCAGAACCCGACAGGACCAGAACACTGAAGCTTTCTTT
cdr3_aa: CASRTRQDQNTEAFF

clone_size: few
j_call: TRBJ2-7
d_call: NA
v_call: TRBV20-1
cdr3_nt: TGCAGTGCTACCGGAGGGGGCGAGTACGAGCAGTACTTC
cdr3_aa: CSATGGGEYEQYF

clone_size: once
j_call: TRBJ1-5
d_call: TRBD1
v_call: TRBV10-1
cdr3_nt: TGTGCCAGCTGGGGACAGGGACTCAATCAGCCCCAGCATTTT
cdr3_aa: CASWGQGLNQPQHF

clone_size: NA
j_call: TRBJ2-1
d_call: NA
v_call: TRBV2
cdr3_nt: TGTGCCAGCAGGACGGACTACAATGAGCAGTTCTTC
cdr3_aa: CASRTDYNEQFF

clone_size: few
j_call: TRBJ2-7
d_call: NA
v_call: TRBV11-2
cdr3_nt: TGTGCCAGCAGCCCCCTTGGGGGGGCACTAAAACGTTACGAGCAGTACTTC
cdr3_aa: CASSPLGGALKRYEQYF

clone_size: NA
j_call: TRBJ1-5
d_call: TRBD1
v_call: TRBV19
cdr3_nt: TGTGCCAGTATAGAGAGGGACAGGTTTAGCAATCAGCCCCAGCATTTT
cdr3_aa: CASIERDRFSNQPQHF

clone_size: NA
j_call: TRBJ2-1
d_call: NA
v_call: TRBV29-1
cdr3_nt: TGCAGCTTCCGGACGACCTCCTACAATGAGCAGTTCTTC
cdr3_aa: CSFRTTSYNEQFF

clone_size: few
j_call: TRBJ2-1
d_call: TRBD2
v_call: TRBV10-1
cdr3_nt: TGCGCCAGCAGTGAGGGAGCGGGAGGACCCTACAATGAGCAGTTCTTC
cdr3_aa: CASSEGAGGPYNEQFF

clone_size: many
j_call: TRBJ2-1
d_call: NA
v_call: TRBV29-1
cdr3_nt: TGCAGCGTTGTGGAACCGAGCTCCTACAATGAGCAGTTCTTC
cdr3_aa: CSVVEPSSYNEQFF

clone_size: many
j_call: TRBJ2-1
d_call: NA
v_call: TRBV7-3
cdr3_nt: TGTGCCAGCAGCCCCCAGCAGGCGGATGAGCAGTTCTTC
cdr3_aa: CASSPQQADEQFF

clone_size: once
j_call: TRBJ2-6
d_call: NA
v_call: TRBV19
cdr3_nt: TGTGCCAGGAGGATGGGGACTGGGGCCAACGTCCTGACTTTC
cdr3_aa: CARRMGTGANVLTF

clone_size: few
j_call: TRBJ1-4
d_call: NA
v_call: TRBV20-1
cdr3_nt: TGCAGTGCTAGGGGGCAGGGGTGGCGTGAAAAACTGTTTTTT
cdr3_aa: CSARGQGWREKLFF

clone_size: NA
j_call: TRBJ2-5
d_call: TRBD2
v_call: TRBV5-4
cdr3_nt: TGTGCCAGCACCCAAACCGGGGGGTGGCAAGAGACCCAGTACTTC
cdr3_aa: CASTQTGGWQETQYF

clone_size: many
j_call: TRBJ2-7
d_call: TRBD2
v_call: TRBV12-5
cdr3_nt: TGTGCTAGTGGTTTGCCCCCTAGCGGGGGATTGGTCGAGCAGTACTTC
cdr3_aa: CASGLPPSGGLVEQYF

clone_size: NA
j_call: TRBJ2-1
d_call: TRBD1
v_call: TRBV9
cdr3_nt: TGCACCCCGGACAGGGGGACGGGGAATGAGCAGTTCTTC
cdr3_aa: CTPDRGTGNEQFF

clone_size: NA
j_call: TRBJ2-7
d_call: NA
v_call: TRBV27
cdr3_nt: TGTGCCAGCAGTAGGAGCTCGGGCACGGGGGCGGTCTACGAGCAGTACTTC
cdr3_aa: CASSRSSGTGAVYEQYF

clone_size: NA
j_call: TRBJ2-7
d_call: NA
v_call: TRBV12-3/TRBV12-4
cdr3_nt: TGTGCCAGCAGCCACGTAAAACAGGGCGCTTACGAGCAGTACTTC
cdr3_aa: CASSHVKQGAYEQYF

clone_size: many
j_call: TRBJ2-5
d_call: TRBD1
v_call: TRBV24-1
cdr3_nt: TGTGCCACCAGTGATTTGACAGGGGACCAAGAGACCCAGTACTTC
cdr3_aa: CATSDLTGDQETQYF

clone_size: NA
j_call: TRBJ2-7
d_call: NA
v_call: TRBV19
cdr3_nt: TGTGCCAGTAGTAATGGAGGGGGCGACTCCTACGAGCAGTACTTC
cdr3_aa: CASSNGGGDSYEQYF

clone_size: few
j_call: TRBJ2-7
d_call: TRBD1
v_call: TRBV19
cdr3_nt: TGTGCCAGTAGGCGAGGGACAGGACTCTACGAGCAGTACTTC
cdr3_aa: CASRRGTGLYEQYF

clone_size: few
j_call: TRBJ1-2
d_call: NA
v_call: TRBV29-1
cdr3_nt: TGCAGCGTTGAAGACCCTCGACAACGCAACTATGGCTACACCTTC
cdr3_aa: CSVEDPRQRNYGYTF

clone_size: many
j_call: TRBJ2-3
d_call: NA
v_call: TRBV10-1
cdr3_nt: TGCGCCAGCAGTGATTCGGGAACCAATGAGCAGTATTTT
cdr3_aa: CASSDSGTNEQYF

clone_size: many
j_call: TRBJ1-4
d_call: TRBD1
v_call: TRBV5-6
cdr3_nt: TGTGCCAGCAGCTTAGGGGGACAGACTGAAAAACTGTTTTTT
cdr3_aa: CASSLGGQTEKLFF

clone_size: NA
j_call: TRBJ1-4
d_call: TRBD1
v_call: TRBV15
cdr3_nt: TGTGCCACCAGCAGCTCCAGGGGGCCTGGTGAAAAACTGTTTTTT
cdr3_aa: CATSSSRGPGEKLFF

clone_size: many
j_call: TRBJ2-7
d_call: NA
v_call: TRBV9
cdr3_nt: TGTGCCAGCAGCTCGGACGGATACGAGCAGTACTTC
cdr3_aa: CASSSDGYEQYF

clone_size: many
j_call: TRBJ2-6
d_call: NA
v_call: TRBV12-3/TRBV12-4
cdr3_nt: TGTGCCAGCAGTTTTTGGGGGGCTGGGGCCAACGTCCTGACTTTC
cdr3_aa: CASSFWGAGANVLTF

clone_size: many
j_call: TRBJ1-3
d_call: NA
v_call: TRBV10-3
cdr3_nt: TGTGCCGGACGGTCGGAGACAGGCCTTCAAGACTCTGGAAACACCATATATTTT
cdr3_aa: CAGRSETGLQDSGNTIYF

clone_size: many
j_call: TRBJ2-7
d_call: NA
v_call: TRBV5-4
cdr3_nt: TGTGCCAGCAGCTTGGGGAGCTCCTACGAGCAGTACTTC
cdr3_aa: CASSLGSSYEQYF

clone_size: NA
j_call: TRBJ2-2
d_call: NA
v_call: TRBV19
cdr3_nt: TGTGCCAGTAGTATCCCGAGGATTGAGAACACCGGGGAGCTGTTTTTT
cdr3_aa: CASSIPRIENTGELFF

clone_size: NA
j_call: TRBJ1-1
d_call: NA
v_call: TRBV5-6
cdr3_nt: TGTGCCAGCACCGACTCGGGGGGGAACACTGAAGCTTTCTTT
cdr3_aa: CASTDSGGNTEAFF

clone_size: NA
j_call: TRBJ1-2
d_call: TRBD1
v_call: TRBV14
cdr3_nt: TGTGCCAGCAGCCCTCGGACAGGGGATGGCTACACCTTC
cdr3_aa: CASSPRTGDGYTF

clone_size: few
j_call: TRBJ1-6
d_call: NA
v_call: TRBV2
cdr3_nt: TGTGCCAGCAGTGAAGTGTTGGGAGACTCACCCCTCCACTTT
cdr3_aa: CASSEVLGDSPLHF

clone_size: NA
j_call: TRBJ1-1
d_call: NA
v_call: TRBV20-1
cdr3_nt: TGCAGTGCTAGAGTTTTCCCAGGGGCCAGCACTGAAGCTTTCTTT
cdr3_aa: CSARVFPGASTEAFF

clone_size: NA
j_call: TRBJ2-7
d_call: NA
v_call: TRBV7-2
cdr3_nt: TGTGCCAGCAGCTTAGCGGGAGTCGGGTACGAGCAGTACTTC
cdr3_aa: CASSLAGVGYEQYF

clone_size: NA
j_call: TRBJ2-5
d_call: TRBD2
v_call: TRBV5-1
cdr3_nt: TGCGCCAGCAGTGGAAGCGGGGCCCAAGAGACCCAGTACTTC
cdr3_aa: CASSGSGAQETQYF

clone_size: NA
j_call: TRBJ2-3
d_call: NA
v_call: TRBV20-1
cdr3_nt: TGCAGTGCCGTTTTCGGGAGAAGGGTTAGCACAGATACGCAGTATTTT
cdr3_aa: CSAVFGRRVSTDTQYF

clone_size: once
j_call: TRBJ1-1
d_call: TRBD1
v_call: TRBV29-1
cdr3_nt: TGCAGCGTTGACAGGGGGCTGAACACTGAAGCTTTCTTT
cdr3_aa: CSVDRGLNTEAFF

clone_size: few
j_call: TRBJ1-2
d_call: TRBD1
v_call: TRBV20-1
cdr3_nt: TGCAGTGCTAGTGACAGGGATAGCGGCTACACCTTC
cdr3_aa: CSASDRDSGYTF

clone_size: NA
j_call: TRBJ2-3
d_call: NA
v_call: TRBV20-1
cdr3_nt: TGCAGTGCCGGGAGGGGGCAGTCAGATACGCAGTATTTT
cdr3_aa: CSAGRGQSDTQYF

clone_size: NA
j_call: TRBJ1-5
d_call: NA
v_call: TRBV7-8
cdr3_nt: TGTGCCAGCAGTCCGGGCAGTTATATCAATCAGCCCCAGCATTTT
cdr3_aa: CASSPGSYINQPQHF

clone_size: NA
j_call: TRBJ2-7
d_call: NA
v_call: TRBV5-6
cdr3_nt: TGTGCCAGCAGTTCGGCGGGGCAGGGTTACGAGCAGTACTTC
cdr3_aa: CASSSAGQGYEQYF

clone_size: NA
j_call: TRBJ1-2
d_call: NA
v_call: TRBV12-3/TRBV12-4
cdr3_nt: TGTGCCAGCAGTTTAGAGAATGGCTACACCTTC
cdr3_aa: CASSLENGYTF

clone_size: NA
j_call: TRBJ2-5
d_call: NA
v_call: TRBV10-1
cdr3_nt: TGCGCCAGCAGCGCAGAGACAGGGACTCAATCAGCAACGGAGACCCAGTACTTC
cdr3_aa: CASSAETGTQSATETQYF

clone_size: few
j_call: TRBJ2-3
d_call: TRBD2
v_call: TRBV20-1
cdr3_nt: TGCAGCGGACTAGCGGGCGCCACAGATACGCAGTATTTT
cdr3_aa: CSGLAGATDTQYF

clone_size: few
j_call: TRBJ2-1
d_call: NA
v_call: TRBV20-1
cdr3_nt: TGCAGTGCTGGAGAGTACAATGAGCAGTTCTTC
cdr3_aa: CSAGEYNEQFF

clone_size: few
j_call: TRBJ2-5
d_call: NA
v_call: TRBV2
cdr3_nt: TGTGCCAACCACGGGGGCCAAGAGACCCAGTACTTC
cdr3_aa: CANHGGQETQYF

clone_size: many
j_call: TRBJ1-2
d_call: NA
v_call: TRBV9
cdr3_nt: TGTGCCAGCAGCCCTTCCGACAGTAACTATGGCTACACCTTC
cdr3_aa: CASSPSDSNYGYTF

clone_size: NA
j_call: TRBJ1-5
d_call: NA
v_call: TRBV12-3/TRBV12-4
cdr3_nt: TGTGCCAGCAGTCCCGGCCGCAATCAGCCCCAGCATTTT
cdr3_aa: CASSPGRNQPQHF

clone_size: few
j_call: TRBJ2-3
d_call: TRBD2
v_call: TRBV2
cdr3_nt: TGTGCCAGCAGTGATAGCGGGGGGGCAACAGATACGCAGTATTTT
cdr3_aa: CASSDSGGATDTQYF